One and the same sample provided the 22 T cell receptor beta chains below, sequenced in a study of shared clonotypes between healthy human individuals. Libraries were prepared by immunoSEQ multiplex PCR; TCRdb keeps only in-frame clonotypes and omits some of them. The sample has about 470,000 clones; 75% to 85% are singletons. The sample consisted of PBMCs. These receptors all come from a woman in her forties in good health. Some clones in this sample may be carry-over from other donors' samples.

This chain connects TRBV5-4 to TRBJ2-7; 9 positions match TRBD2. The germline CDR1 and CDR2 sequences are SGHNT and YYREEE (reference sequence). This CDR3 region has 14 residues. Trimming at V came to 4 bases and at J to 6 bases, leaving 8 bases not matched to a gene. The CDR3: CASSHIAGVGEQYF. The CDR3 DNA reads TGTGCCAGCAGCCACATAGCGGGAGTAGGCGAGCAGTACTTC.

Concerning this clone: This could be a read error, since a much larger clone is one nucleotide away. CDR3 sequence: CASSLDRDTEAFF. The CDR3 bases are TGTGCCAGCAGCTTGGACAGGGACACTGAAGCTTTCTTT. The chain links TRBV7-3 to TRBJ1-1, with 8 bases that match TRBD1. This CDR3 comprises 13 residues. V trimming: 3 bases; J trimming: 3 bases; junction bases outside the gene matches: 0. Germline loops: CDR1 SGHTA, CDR2 FQGTGA.

The chain recombines TRBV5-1 with TRBJ2-1; 11 bases match TRBD2. Looked up from germline, CDR1 is SGHRS and CDR2 is YFSETQ. With 4 bases clipped from V and 2 bases from J, the junction kept 5 bases outside the gene matches. CDR3 length: 16 amino acids. Written as DNA, the CDR3 is TGCGCCAGCAGCCCTTCGACTAGCGGGGCCTACAATGAGCAGTTCTTC. It translates to CASSPSTSGAYNEQFF. Supplemented by reference TRBV5-1 and TRBJ2-1, the full variable domain reads KAGVTQTPRYLIKTRGQQVTLSCSPISGHRSVSWYQQTPGQGLQFLFEYFSETQRNKGNFPGRFSGRQFSNSRSEMNVSTLELGDSALYLCASSPSTSGAYNEQFFGPGTRLTVL.

This clone was counted only a few times. The rearrangement joins TRBV4-2 to TRBJ2-1; no clear D gene. The germline CDR1 and CDR2 sequences are LGHNA and YNFKEQ. The CDR3 contains 15 residues. Trimming took off 4 bases at V and 4 bases at J, with 14 bases between the two ends. CDR3 protein: CASSPGIGLYNEQFF. The CDR3 bases are TGTGCCAGCAGCCCGGGCATAGGGTTGTACAATGAGCAGTTCTTC.

This chain joins TRBV4-2 and TRBJ2-1; possibly TRBD2 for D (5 bases). V was trimmed by 3 bases and J by 9 bases, leaving 9 bases between them. Germline CDR1 is LGHNA and CDR2 is YNFKEQ. CDR3 size: 12 residues. In nucleotides, the CDR3 is TGTGCCAGCAGCCACGGAGGCGGTGAGCAGTTCTTC. Residues: CASSHGGGEQFF.

V usage is TRBV2 and J usage is TRBJ2-2; D call uncertain. The V end was cut by 11 bases, the J end by 8 bases, with 12 bases between. The germline V gene has CDR1 SNHLY and CDR2 FYNNEI. The CDR3 totals 11 residues. DNA of the CDR3: TGTGCCTCCAAAGAAGAGGGGGAGCTGTTTTTT. As protein: CASKEEGELFF.

The chain carries TRBV4-1 and TRBJ1-5; possibly TRBD1 for D (6 bases). The germline CDR1 and CDR2 sequences are MGHRA and YSYEKL. Trimming cost V 3 bases and J 3 bases, with 21 bases left between them. The CDR3 loop spans 18 amino acids. CDR3 sequence (DNA): TGCGCCAGCAGCCACCTCCCCAATGCAGGGGCTAACAATCAGCCCCAGCATTTT. It is translated as CASSHLPNAGANNQPQHF.

The V gene is TRBV18, the J gene TRBJ2-1, with D possibly TRBD2 on 6 matching bases. The germline V gene has CDR1 KGHSH and CDR2 LQKENI. The length of the CDR3 is 16 residues. Trimming took 0 bases from V and 0 from J, leaving 9 bases between them. CDR3 bases: TGTGCCAGCTCACCACCGTTAGCGGACTCCTACAATGAGCAGTTCTTC. Protein sequence: CASSPPLADSYNEQFF.

This CDR3 reads CASSQTGQPQHF. The CDR3 coding sequence is TGTGCCAGCAGCCAGACAGGTCAGCCCCAGCATTTT. The chain uses TRBV28 and TRBJ1-5; a weak D match, TRBD1 (6 bases). CDR3 length: 12 amino acids. Germline CDR1 is MDHEN and CDR2 is SYDVKM. Trimming shortened V by 6 bases and J by 6 bases, and 9 bases separated the two germline ends.

V usage is TRBV5-1 and J usage is TRBJ2-2, with TRBD2 identical over 13 bases. J gave up 4 bases and V 4 bases, and 4 bases lay outside the gene matches. The germline gives CDR1 SGHRS, CDR2 YFSETQ. The CDR3 has 16 amino acids. CDR3 loop: CASSTSGRAVTGELFF. The CDR3 region has the DNA TGCGCCAGCAGCACTAGCGGGAGGGCGGTCACCGGGGAGCTGTTTTTT.

V is TRBV19 and J is TRBJ1-2; TRBD1 is a possible D gene (6 bases). Trimming stripped 3 bases from V and 5 bases from J, with 16 bases between. This CDR3 region has 15 residues. From germline, CDR1 is LNHDA and CDR2 SQIVND (reference sequence). Here the CDR3 DNA reads TGTGCCAGTAGTATTCAGGCAGGGGTTTTTTATGGCTACACCTTC. Its protein is CASSIQAGVFYGYTF.

This chain joins TRBV7-9 and TRBJ2-1, with 11 bases identical to TRBD2. Germline CDR1 reads SEHNR; CDR2 reads FQNEAQ (reference sequence). V was clipped by 2 bases and J by 9 bases; unmatched bases: 6. This CDR3 is built from 15 residues. CDR3: CASSLHSGRAGEQFF. In DNA form, the CDR3 reads TGTGCCAGCAGCTTACATAGCGGGAGGGCCGGTGAGCAGTTCTTC. The whole variable domain, filled in from reference TRBV7-9 and TRBJ2-1, reads DTGVSQNPRHKITKRGQNVTFRCDPISEHNRLYWYRQTLGQGPEFLTYFQNEAQLEKSRLLSDRFSAERPKGSFSTLEIQRTEQGDSAMYLCASSLHSGRAGEQFFGPGTRLTVL.

The chain couples TRBV6-5 to TRBJ2-1; D perhaps matches TRBD2 (6 bases). Germline V gene sequence: CDR1 MNHEY, CDR2 SVGAGI. The CDR3 contains 14 residues. Trimming shortened V by 6 bases and J by 0 bases, and 9 bases separated the two germline ends. The CDR3 sequence: CASRRSGSYNEQFF. The DNA of the CDR3 is TGTGCCAGCAGGCGTAGCGGCTCCTACAATGAGCAGTTCTTC.

The rearrangement uses TRBV5-1 and TRBJ2-4; TRBD2 aligns across 7 bases. The germline CDR1 and CDR2 sequences are SGHRS and YFSETQ. The CDR3 extends over 14 amino acids. Trimming removed 8 bases from V and 9 bases from J; junction bases left unmatched: 14. CDR3 region: CASQATEPGGIQYF. DNA of the CDR3: TGCGCCAGTCAGGCGACAGAACCGGGGGGCATTCAGTACTTC.

This clone was recorded a few times. V and J are TRBV10-3 and TRBJ1-3; 10 nucleotides align to TRBD1. Looked up from germline, CDR1 is ENHRY and CDR2 is SYGVKD. The V gene end was trimmed by 8 bases and the J gene end by 4 bases; junction bases not matched to a gene: 8. This CDR3 contains 15 residues. The CDR3 coding sequence is TGTGCCATCGGGACAGGGGAATTAGGAGGAAACACCATATATTTT. Translating gives CAIGTGELGGNTIYF.

This clone was counted ten times or more. This chain uses TRBV18 with TRBJ2-2, with D uncertain. Germline V CDR1 and CDR2: KGHSH, LQKENI. The CDR3 length is 13 residues. V gave up 3 bases and J gave up 7 bases, with 9 bases separating them. Here the CDR3 reads CASSPNPGGELFF. In nucleotides, the CDR3 is TGTGCCAGCTCACCCAACCCAGGCGGGGAGCTGTTTTTT.

This clone showed up just a few times. Its ends do not fully match the called genes, so a read error is possible. The V gene is TRBV7-9, the J gene TRBJ2-6; D might be TRBD1 (5 bases). This CDR3 contains 13 residues. Germline V gives CDR1 SEHNR, CDR2 FQNEAQ (reference sequence). In DNA, the CDR3 is TGTGCCAGCAGCTTGACTGGGGCCAACGTCCTGACCTTC. This encodes CASSLTGANVLTF.

The rearrangement links TRBV11-2 to TRBJ1-1; tentatively, D is TRBD1 (6 bases). Trimming removed 5 bases from V and 3 bases from J, with 16 bases in between. CDR3 length: 15 residues. Germline V gene data show CDR1 as SGHAT and CDR2 as FQNNGV. CDR3 sequence: CASSKGQREYTEAFF. The CDR3 bases are TGTGCCAGCAGCAAAGGACAGAGGGAATACACTGAAGCTTTCTTT.

The gene calls are TRBV19 and TRBJ2-1; 8 bases map to TRBD1. V trimming: 4 bases; J trimming: 8 bases; junction bases outside the gene matches: 7. Germline CDR1 is LNHDA and CDR2 is SQIVND (reference sequence). The CDR3 has 14 residues. The CDR3: CASSTAEDRDEQFF. The CDR3 region has the DNA TGTGCCAGTAGTACCGCCGAGGACAGGGATGAGCAGTTCTTC.

The genes are TRBV9 and TRBJ1-2; TRBD1 is a possible D gene (5 bases). This CDR3 has 13 residues. Germline assignment: CDR1 SGDLS and CDR2 YYNGEE. V was cut by 1 base and J by 4 bases, with 8 bases left in between. The CDR3 bases are TGTGCCAGCAGCGTACGGGGGACCTATGGCTACACCTTC. Residues: CASSVRGTYGYTF.

This clone turned up a few times. This CDR3 is also generated by other DNA sequences in the sample. The chain has TRBV29-1 and TRBJ2-1; TRBD1 matches at 9 bases. The CDR3 consists of 12 residues. Germline CDR1 reads SQVTM; CDR2 reads ANQGSEA. J lost 6 bases, V lost 6 bases, and 3 bases had no gene match. The CDR3 DNA reads TGCAGCGTGGACAGGGGCCCCAATGAGCAGTTCTTC. Protein: CSVDRGPNEQFF.

The gene calls are TRBV7-7 and TRBJ2-2, with D perhaps TRBD1 (6 bases). Per germline, CDR1 SSHAT and CDR2 FNYEAQ (reference sequence). The CDR3 extends over 16 amino acids. V lost 5 bases, J lost 0 bases, and 13 bases lay in between. CDR3 in DNA: TGTGCCAGCAGCCTGGACAGACCCGCGAACACCGGGGAGCTGTTTTTT. Its translation is CASSLDRPANTGELFF.